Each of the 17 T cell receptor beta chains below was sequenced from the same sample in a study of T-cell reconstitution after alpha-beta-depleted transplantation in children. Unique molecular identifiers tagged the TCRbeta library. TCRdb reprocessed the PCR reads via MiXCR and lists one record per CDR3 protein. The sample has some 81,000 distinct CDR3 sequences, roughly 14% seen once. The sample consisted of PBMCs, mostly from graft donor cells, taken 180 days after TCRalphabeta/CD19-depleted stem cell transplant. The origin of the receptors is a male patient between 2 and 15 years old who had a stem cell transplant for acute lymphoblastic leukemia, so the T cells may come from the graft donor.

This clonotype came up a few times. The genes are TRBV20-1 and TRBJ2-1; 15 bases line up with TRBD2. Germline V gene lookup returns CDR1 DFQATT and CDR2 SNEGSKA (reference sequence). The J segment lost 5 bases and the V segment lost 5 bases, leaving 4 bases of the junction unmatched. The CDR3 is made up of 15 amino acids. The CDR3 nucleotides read TGCAGTGCTCCGGGACTAGCGGGAGGTCACAATGAGCAGTTCTTC. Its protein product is CSAPGLAGGHNEQFF.

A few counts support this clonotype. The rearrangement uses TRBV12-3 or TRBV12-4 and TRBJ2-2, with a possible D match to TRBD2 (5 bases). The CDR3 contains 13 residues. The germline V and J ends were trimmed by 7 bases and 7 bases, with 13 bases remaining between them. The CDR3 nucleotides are TGTGCCAGCACCCAGGAGGAGTACGGGGAGCTGTTTTTT. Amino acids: CASTQEEYGELFF.

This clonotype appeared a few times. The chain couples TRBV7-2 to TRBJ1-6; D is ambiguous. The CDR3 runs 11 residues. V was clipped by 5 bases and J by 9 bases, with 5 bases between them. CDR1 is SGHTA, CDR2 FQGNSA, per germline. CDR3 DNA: TGTGCCAGCAGCCTAATTTCACCCCTCCACTTT. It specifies CASSLISPLHF.

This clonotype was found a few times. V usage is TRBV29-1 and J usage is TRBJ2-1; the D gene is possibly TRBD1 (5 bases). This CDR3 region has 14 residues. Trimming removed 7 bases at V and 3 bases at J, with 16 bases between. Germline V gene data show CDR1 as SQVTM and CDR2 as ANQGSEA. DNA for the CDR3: TGCAGCGCGGAACTTAGCAGGGACTACAATGAGCAGTTCTTC. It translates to CSAELSRDYNEQFF.

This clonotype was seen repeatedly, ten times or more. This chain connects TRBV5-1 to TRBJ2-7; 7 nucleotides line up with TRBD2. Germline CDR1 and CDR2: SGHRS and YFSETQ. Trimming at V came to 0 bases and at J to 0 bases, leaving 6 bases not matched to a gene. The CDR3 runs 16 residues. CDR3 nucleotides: TGCGCCAGCAGCTTGGAGAGAGGCGGGAGCTCCTACGAGCAGTACTTC. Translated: CASSLERGGSSYEQYF.

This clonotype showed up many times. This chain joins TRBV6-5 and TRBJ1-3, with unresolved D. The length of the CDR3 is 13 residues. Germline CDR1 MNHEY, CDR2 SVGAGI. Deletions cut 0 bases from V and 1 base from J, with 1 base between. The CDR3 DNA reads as TGTGCCAGCAGTTACTCGTCTGGAAACACCATATATTTT. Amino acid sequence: CASSYSSGNTIYF.

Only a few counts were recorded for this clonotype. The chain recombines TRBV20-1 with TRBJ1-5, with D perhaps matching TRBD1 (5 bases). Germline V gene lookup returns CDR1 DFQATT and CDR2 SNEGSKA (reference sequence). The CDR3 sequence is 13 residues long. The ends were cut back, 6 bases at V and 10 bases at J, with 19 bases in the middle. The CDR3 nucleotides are TGCAGTGCAATCGGGACCGAGCCTCCCCCCCAGCATTTT. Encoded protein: CSAIGTEPPPQHF.

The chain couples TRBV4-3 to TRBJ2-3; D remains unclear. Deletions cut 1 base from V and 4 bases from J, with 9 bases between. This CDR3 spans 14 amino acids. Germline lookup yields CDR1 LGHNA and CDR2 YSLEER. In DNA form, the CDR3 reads TGCGCCAGCAGCCAAGCCGGGTCTGCAGATACGCAGTATTTT. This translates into CASSQAGSADTQYF.

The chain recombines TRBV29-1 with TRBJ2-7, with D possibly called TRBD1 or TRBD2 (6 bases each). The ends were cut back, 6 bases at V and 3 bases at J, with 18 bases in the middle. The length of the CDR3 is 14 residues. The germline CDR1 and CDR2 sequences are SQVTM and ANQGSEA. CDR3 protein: CSVRRGDGNYEQYF. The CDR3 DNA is TGCAGCGTCAGAAGGGGGGACGGAAACTACGAGCAGTACTTC.

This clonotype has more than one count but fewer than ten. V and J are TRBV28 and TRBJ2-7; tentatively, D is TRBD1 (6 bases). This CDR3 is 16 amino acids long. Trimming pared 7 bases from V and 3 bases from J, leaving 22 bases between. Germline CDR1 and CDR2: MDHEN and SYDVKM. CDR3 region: CASKGLKGQSFYEQYF. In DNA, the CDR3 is TGTGCCAGCAAGGGTCTAAAGGGACAATCATTCTACGAGCAGTACTTC.

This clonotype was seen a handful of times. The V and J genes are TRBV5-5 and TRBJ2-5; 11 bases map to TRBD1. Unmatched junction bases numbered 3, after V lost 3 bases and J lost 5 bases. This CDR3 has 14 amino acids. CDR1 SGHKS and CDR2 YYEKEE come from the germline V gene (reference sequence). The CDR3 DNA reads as TGTGCCAGCAGCTCCGGGACAGGGGGGGAGACCCAGTACTTC. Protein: CASSSGTGGETQYF.

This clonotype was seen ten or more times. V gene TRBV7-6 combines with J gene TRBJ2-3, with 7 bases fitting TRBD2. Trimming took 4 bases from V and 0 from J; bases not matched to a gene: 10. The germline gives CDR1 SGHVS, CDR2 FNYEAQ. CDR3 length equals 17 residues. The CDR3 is CASSSPGLSSSTDTQYF. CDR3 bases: TGTGCCAGCAGCTCGCCGGGACTATCCTCTAGCACAGATACGCAGTATTTT.

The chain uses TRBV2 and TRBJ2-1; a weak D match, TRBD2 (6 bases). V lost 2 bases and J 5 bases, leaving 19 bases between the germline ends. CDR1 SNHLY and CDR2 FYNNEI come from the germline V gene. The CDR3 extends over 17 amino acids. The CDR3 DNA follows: TGTGCCAGCAGTGAAACTGGAGGGATTGGCAGAAACAATGAGCAGTTCTTC. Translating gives CASSETGGIGRNNEQFF.

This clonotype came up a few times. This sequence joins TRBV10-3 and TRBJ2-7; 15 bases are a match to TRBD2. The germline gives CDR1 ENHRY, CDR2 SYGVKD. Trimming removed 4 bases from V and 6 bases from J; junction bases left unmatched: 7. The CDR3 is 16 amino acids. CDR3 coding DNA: TGTGCCATCAGTGGGACTAGCGGGAGGGGGGATAGCGAGCAGTACTTC. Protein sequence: CAISGTSGRGDSEQYF.

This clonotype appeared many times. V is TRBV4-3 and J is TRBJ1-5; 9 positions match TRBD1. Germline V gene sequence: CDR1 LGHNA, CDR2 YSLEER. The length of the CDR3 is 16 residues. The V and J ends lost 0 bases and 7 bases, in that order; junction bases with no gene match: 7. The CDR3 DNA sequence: TGCGCCAGCAGCCAAGAGCCGGGACAGGGAAAACAGCCCCAGCATTTT. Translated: CASSQEPGQGKQPQHF.

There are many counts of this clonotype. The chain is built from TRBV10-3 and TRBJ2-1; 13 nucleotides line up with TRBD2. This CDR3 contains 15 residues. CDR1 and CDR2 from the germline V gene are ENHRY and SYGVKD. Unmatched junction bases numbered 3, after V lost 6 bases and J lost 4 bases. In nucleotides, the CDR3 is TGTGCCATCAGACTAGCGGGGGGGCGATACAATGAGCAGTTCTTC. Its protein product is CAIRLAGGRYNEQFF.

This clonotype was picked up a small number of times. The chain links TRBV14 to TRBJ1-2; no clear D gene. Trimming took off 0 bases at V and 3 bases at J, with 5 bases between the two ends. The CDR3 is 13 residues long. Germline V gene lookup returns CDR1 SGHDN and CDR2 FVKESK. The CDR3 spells CASSQEEYYGYTF. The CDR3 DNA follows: TGTGCCAGCAGCCAAGAGGAGTACTATGGCTACACCTTC.